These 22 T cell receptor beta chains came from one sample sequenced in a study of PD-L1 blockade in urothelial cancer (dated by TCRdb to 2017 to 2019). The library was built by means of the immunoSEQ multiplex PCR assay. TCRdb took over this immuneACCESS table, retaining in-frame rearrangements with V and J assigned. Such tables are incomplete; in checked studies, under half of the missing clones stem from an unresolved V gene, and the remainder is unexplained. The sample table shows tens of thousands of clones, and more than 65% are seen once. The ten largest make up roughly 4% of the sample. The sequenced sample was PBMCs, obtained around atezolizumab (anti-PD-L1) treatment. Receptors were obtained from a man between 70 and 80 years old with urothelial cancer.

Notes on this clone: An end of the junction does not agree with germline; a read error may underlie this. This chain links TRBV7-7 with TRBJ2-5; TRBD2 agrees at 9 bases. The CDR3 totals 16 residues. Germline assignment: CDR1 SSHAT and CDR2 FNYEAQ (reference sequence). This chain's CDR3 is CASSQGSGRRYETQYF. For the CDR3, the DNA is TGTGCTAGCAGCCAAGGGAGCGGGAGGCGGTATGAGACCCAGTACTTC.

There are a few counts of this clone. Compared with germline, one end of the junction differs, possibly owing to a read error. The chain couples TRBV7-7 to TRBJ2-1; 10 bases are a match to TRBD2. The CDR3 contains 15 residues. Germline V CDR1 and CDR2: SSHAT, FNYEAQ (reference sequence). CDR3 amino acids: CASSPRLAGVGEQFF. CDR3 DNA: TGTGCTAGCAGCCCCAGGCTAGCGGGAGTGGGTGAGCAGTTCTTC.

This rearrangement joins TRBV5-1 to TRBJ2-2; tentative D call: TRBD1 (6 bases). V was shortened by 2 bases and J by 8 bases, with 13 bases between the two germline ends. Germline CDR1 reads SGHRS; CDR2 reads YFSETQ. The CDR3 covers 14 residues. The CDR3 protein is CASSLEQGIGELFF. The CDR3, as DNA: TGCGCCAGCAGCTTAGAACAGGGAATAGGGGAGCTGTTTTTT. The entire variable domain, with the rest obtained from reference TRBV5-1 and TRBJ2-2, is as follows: KAGVTQTPRYLIKTRGQQVTLSCSPISGHRSVSWYQQTPGQGLQFLFEYFSETQRNKGNFPGRFSGRQFSNSRSEMNVSTLELGDSALYLCASSLEQGIGELFFGEGSRLTVL.

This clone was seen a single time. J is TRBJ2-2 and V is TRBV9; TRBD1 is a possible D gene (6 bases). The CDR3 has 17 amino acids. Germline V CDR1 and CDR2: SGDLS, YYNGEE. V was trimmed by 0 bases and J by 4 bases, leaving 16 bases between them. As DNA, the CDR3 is TGTGCCAGCAGCGTAGTTCGAGGCAGGGGAGTCACCGGGGAGCTGTTTTTT. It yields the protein CASSVVRGRGVTGELFF.

CDR3 nucleotide sequence: TGTGCCAGTAGTATTCAGACAGGGGCAATGAACACTGAAGCTTTCTTT. Amino acids: CASSIQTGAMNTEAFF. The gene calls are TRBV19 and TRBJ1-1; 8 positions agree with TRBD1. The CDR3 covers 16 residues. Germline V gene lookup returns CDR1 LNHDA and CDR2 SQIVND (reference sequence). The V segment lost 3 bases and the J segment 0 bases; nucleotides outside the gene matches: 6.

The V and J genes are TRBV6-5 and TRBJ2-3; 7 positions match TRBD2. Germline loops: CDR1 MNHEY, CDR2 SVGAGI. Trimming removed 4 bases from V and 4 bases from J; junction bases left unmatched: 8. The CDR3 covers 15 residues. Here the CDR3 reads CASSWSAGTPDTQYF. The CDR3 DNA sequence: TGTGCCAGCAGTTGGTCAGCGGGAACTCCAGATACGCAGTATTTT.

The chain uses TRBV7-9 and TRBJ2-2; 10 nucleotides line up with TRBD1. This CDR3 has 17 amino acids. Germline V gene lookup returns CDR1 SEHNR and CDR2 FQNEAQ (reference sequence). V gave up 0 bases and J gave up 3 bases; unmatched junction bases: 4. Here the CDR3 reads CASSLASDRGYTGELFF. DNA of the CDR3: TGTGCCAGCAGCTTAGCCTCGGACAGGGGGTACACCGGGGAGCTGTTTTTT.

The chain's CDR3 is CAISEAGQGAYNEQFF. The CDR3 DNA reads as TGTGCCATCAGTGAGGCCGGACAGGGAGCCTACAATGAGCAGTTCTTC. The chain is built from TRBV10-3 and TRBJ2-1; 8 bases line up with TRBD1. CDR3 size: 16 residues. Germline V gene lookup returns CDR1 ENHRY and CDR2 SYGVKD. V lost 2 bases and J lost 2; bases outside the gene matches: 5.

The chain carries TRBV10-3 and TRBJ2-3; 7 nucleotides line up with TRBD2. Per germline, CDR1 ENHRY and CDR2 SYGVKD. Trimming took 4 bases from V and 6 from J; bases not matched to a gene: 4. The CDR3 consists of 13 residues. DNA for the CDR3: TGTGCCATCAGTGTGGGGAGGGAGGATACGCAGTATTTT. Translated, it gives CAISVGREDTQYF.

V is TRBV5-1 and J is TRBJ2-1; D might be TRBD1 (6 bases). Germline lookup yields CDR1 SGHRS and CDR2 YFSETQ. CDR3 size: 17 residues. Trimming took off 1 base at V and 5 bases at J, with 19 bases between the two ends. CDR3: CASSLSPRGTPNNEQFF. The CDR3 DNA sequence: TGCGCCAGCAGCTTGTCGCCCCGTGGGACACCTAACAATGAGCAGTTCTTC.

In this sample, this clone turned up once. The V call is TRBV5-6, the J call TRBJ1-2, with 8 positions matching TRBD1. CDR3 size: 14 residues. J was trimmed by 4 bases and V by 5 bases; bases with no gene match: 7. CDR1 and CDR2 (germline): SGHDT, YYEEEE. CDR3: CASRSGGVSYGYTF. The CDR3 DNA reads TGTGCCAGCAGATCAGGGGGCGTCAGCTATGGCTACACCTTC.

As DNA, the CDR3 is TGTGCCAGCAGCCAACCAGGGGTCTCCTACGAGCAGTACTTC. Its translation is CASSQPGVSYEQYF. The rearrangement uses TRBV6-5 and TRBJ2-7; D is possibly TRBD1 (6 bases). The V end was cut by 6 bases, the J end by 0 bases, with 12 bases between. Germline V gives CDR1 MNHEY, CDR2 SVGAGI. The CDR3 runs 14 residues.

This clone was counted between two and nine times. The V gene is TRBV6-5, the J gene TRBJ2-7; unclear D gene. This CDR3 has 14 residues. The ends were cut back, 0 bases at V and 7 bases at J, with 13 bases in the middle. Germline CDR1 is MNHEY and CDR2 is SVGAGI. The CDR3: CASSYSPEAYEQYF. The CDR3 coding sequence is TGTGCCAGCAGTTACTCGCCTGAGGCATATGAGCAGTACTTC.

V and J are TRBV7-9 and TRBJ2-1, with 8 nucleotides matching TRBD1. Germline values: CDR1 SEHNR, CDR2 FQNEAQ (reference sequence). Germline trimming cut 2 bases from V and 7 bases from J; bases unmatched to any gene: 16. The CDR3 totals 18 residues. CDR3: CASSLPIQRTGLKNEQFF. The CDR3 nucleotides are TGTGCCAGCAGCTTACCCATACAAAGGACAGGGCTGAAGAATGAGCAGTTCTTC. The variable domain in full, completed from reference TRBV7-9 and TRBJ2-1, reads DTGVSQNPRHKITKRGQNVTFRCDPISEHNRLYWYRQTLGQGPEFLTYFQNEAQLEKSRLLSDRFSAERPKGSFSTLEIQRTEQGDSAMYLCASSLPIQRTGLKNEQFFGPGTRLTVL.

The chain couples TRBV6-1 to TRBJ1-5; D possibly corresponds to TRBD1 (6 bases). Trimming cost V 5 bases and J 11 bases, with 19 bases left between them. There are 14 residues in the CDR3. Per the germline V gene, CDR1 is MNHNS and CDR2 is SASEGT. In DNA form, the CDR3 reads TGTGCCAGCAGTAAAGAACAAGGGGGAAGGGCCCAGCATTTT. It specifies CASSKEQGGRAQHF.

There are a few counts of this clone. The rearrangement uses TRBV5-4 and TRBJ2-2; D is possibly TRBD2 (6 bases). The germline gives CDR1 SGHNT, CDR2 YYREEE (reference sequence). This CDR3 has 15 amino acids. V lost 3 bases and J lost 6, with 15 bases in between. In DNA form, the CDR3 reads TGTGCCAGCAGCTGGGAACCTAGCGTCTCCGGGGAGCTGTTTTTT. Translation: CASSWEPSVSGELFF. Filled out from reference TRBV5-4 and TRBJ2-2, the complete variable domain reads ETGVTQSPTHLIKTRGQQVTLRCSSQSGHNTVSWYQQALGQGPQFIFQYYREEENGRGNFPPRFSGLQFPNYSSELNVNALELDDSALYLCASSWEPSVSGELFFGEGSRLTVL.

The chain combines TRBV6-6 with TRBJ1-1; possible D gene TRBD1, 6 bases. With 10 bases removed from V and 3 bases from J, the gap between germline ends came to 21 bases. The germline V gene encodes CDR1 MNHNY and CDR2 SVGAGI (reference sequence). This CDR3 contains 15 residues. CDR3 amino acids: CAIRGHTYGDTEAFF. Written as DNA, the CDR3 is TGTGCCATAAGGGGACATACTTATGGAGACACTGAAGCTTTCTTT.

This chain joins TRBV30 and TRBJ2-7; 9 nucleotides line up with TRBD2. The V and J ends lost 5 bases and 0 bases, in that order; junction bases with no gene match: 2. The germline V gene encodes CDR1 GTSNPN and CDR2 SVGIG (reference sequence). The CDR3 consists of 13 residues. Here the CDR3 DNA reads TGTGCCTGGGAACTAGCGGGCTCCTACGAGCAGTACTTC. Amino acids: CAWELAGSYEQYF.

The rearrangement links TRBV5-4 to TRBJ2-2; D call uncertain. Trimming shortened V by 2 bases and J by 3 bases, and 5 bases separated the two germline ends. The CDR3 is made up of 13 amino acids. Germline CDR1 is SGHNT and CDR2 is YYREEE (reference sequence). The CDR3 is CASSLTDTGELFF. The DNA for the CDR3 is TGTGCCAGCAGCTTAACAGACACCGGGGAGCTGTTTTTT.

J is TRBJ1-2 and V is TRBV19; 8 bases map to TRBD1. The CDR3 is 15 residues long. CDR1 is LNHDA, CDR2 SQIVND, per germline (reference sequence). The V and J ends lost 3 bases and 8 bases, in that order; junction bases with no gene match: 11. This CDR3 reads CASSMSARGPYGYTF. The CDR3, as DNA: TGTGCCAGTAGTATGTCTGCCAGGGGGCCTTACGGCTACACCTTC.

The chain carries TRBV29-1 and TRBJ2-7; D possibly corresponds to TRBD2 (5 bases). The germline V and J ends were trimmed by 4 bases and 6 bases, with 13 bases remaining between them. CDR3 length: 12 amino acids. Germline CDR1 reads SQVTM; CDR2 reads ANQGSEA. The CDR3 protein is CSVGGPGGEQYF. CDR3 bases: TGCAGCGTTGGCGGCCCAGGAGGCGAGCAGTACTTC.

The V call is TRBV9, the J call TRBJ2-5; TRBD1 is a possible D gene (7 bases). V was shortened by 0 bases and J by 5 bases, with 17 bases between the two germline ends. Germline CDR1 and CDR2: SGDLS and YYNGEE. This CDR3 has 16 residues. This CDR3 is CASSVDPTSRGETQYF. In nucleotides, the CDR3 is TGTGCCAGCAGCGTAGACCCTACTAGCAGGGGGGAGACCCAGTACTTC.